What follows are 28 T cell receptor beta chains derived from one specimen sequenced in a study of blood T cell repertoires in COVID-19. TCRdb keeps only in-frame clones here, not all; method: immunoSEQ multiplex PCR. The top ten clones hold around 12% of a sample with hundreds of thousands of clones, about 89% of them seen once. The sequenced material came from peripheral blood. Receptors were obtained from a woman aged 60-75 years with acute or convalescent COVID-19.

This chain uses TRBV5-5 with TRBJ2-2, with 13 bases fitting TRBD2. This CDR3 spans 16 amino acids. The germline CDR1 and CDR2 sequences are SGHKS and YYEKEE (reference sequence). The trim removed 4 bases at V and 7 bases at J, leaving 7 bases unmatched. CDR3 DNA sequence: TGTGCCAGCAGCCCCGGGACTAGCGGGATATTCGGGGAGCTGTTTTTT. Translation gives CASSPGTSGIFGELFF.

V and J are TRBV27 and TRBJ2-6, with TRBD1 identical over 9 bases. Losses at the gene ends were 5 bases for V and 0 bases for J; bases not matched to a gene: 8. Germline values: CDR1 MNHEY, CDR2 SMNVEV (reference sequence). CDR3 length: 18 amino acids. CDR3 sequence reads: CASSPPGQGLSGANVLTF. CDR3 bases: TGTGCCAGCAGTCCGCCGGGACAGGGCCTCTCTGGGGCCAACGTCCTGACTTTC.

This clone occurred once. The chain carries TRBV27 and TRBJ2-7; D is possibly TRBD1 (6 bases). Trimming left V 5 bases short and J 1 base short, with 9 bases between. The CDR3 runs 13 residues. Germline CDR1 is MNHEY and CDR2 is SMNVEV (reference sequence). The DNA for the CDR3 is TGTGCCAGCAGTCAAGGGGGTTCCTACGAGCAGTACTTC. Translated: CASSQGGSYEQYF.

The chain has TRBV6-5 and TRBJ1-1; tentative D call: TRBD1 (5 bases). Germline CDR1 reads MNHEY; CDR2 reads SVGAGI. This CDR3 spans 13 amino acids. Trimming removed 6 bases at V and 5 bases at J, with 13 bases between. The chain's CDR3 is CASSPRGGTEAFF. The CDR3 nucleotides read TGTGCCAGCAGCCCCCGGGGGGGTACTGAAGCTTTCTTT.

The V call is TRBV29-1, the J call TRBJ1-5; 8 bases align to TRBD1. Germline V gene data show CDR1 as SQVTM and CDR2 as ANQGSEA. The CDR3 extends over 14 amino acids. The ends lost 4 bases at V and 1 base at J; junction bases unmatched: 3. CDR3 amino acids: CSVAQGASNQPQHF. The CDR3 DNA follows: TGCAGCGTTGCCCAGGGGGCGAGCAATCAGCCCCAGCATTTT.

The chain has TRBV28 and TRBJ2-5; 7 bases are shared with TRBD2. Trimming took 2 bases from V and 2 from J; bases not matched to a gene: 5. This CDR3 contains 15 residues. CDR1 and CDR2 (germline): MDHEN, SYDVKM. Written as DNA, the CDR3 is TGTGCCAGCAGTTTACTAGCGGTGATTCAAGAGACCCAGTACTTC. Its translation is CASSLLAVIQETQYF. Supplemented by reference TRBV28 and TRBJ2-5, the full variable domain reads DVKVTQSSRYLVKRTGEKVFLECVQDMDHENMFWYRQDPGLGLRLIYFSYDVKMKEKGDIPEGYSVSREKKERFSLILESASTNQTSMYLCASSLLAVIQETQYFGPGTRLLVL.

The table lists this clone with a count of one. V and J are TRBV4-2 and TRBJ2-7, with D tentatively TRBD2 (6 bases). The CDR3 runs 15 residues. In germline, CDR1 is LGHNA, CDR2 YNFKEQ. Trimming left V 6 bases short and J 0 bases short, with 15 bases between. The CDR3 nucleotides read TGTGCCAGCAGTCCCTCTAGCGAAAGCTCCTACGAGCAGTACTTC. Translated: CASSPSSESSYEQYF.

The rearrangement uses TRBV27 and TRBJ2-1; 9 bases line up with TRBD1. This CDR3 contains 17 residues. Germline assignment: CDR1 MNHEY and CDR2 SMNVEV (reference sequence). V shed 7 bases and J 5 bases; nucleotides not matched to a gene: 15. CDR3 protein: CASNFLGTGREDNEQFF. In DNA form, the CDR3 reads TGTGCCAGCAATTTTTTAGGGACAGGGCGTGAGGACAATGAGCAGTTCTTC.

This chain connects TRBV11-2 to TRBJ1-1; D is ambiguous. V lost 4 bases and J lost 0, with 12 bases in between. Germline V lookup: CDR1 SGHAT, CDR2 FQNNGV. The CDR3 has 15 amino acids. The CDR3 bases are TGTGCCAGCAGCTCGCGGGGTAACATGAACACTGAAGCTTTCTTT. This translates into CASSSRGNMNTEAFF.

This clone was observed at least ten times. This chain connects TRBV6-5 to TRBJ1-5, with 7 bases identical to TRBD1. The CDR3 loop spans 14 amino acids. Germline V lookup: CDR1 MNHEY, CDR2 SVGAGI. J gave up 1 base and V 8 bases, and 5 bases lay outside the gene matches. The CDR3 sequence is CASGEGASNQPQHF. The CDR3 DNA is TGTGCCAGCGGCGAGGGGGCCAGCAATCAGCCCCAGCATTTT.

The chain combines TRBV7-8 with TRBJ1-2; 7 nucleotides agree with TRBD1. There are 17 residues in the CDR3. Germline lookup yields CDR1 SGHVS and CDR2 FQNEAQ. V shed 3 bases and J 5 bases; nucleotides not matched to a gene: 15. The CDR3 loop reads CASSFARGGQTLYGYTF. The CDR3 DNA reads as TGTGCCAGCAGCTTCGCGCGGGGGGGACAGACTCTATATGGCTACACCTTC.

The chain's CDR3 is CASSLVSGITNEKLFF. In DNA form, the CDR3 reads TGCGCCAGCAGCTTGGTTTCGGGGATAACTAATGAAAAACTGTTTTTT. The chain couples TRBV5-1 to TRBJ1-4; no definite D call. There are 16 residues in the CDR3. The V and J ends lost 0 bases and 1 base respectively, with 10 bases between them. CDR1 SGHRS and CDR2 YFSETQ come from the germline V gene. Using reference TRBV5-1 and TRBJ1-4 for the parts outside the CDR3, the full variable domain is KAGVTQTPRYLIKTRGQQVTLSCSPISGHRSVSWYQQTPGQGLQFLFEYFSETQRNKGNFPGRFSGRQFSNSRSEMNVSTLELGDSALYLCASSLVSGITNEKLFFGSGTQLSVL.

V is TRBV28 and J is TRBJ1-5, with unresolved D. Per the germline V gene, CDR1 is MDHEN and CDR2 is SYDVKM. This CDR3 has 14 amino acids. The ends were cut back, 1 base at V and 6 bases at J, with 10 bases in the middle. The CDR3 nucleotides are TGTGCCAGCAGTTTATTCCCGGGTGGTCAGCCCCAGCATTTT. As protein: CASSLFPGGQPQHF.

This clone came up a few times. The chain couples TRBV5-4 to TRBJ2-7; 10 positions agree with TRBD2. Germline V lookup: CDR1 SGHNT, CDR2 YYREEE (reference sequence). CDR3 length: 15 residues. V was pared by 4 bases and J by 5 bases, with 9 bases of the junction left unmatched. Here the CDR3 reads CASSPKRGGHNEQYF. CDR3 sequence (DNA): TGTGCCAGCAGCCCCAAGCGGGGGGGGCATAACGAGCAGTACTTC.

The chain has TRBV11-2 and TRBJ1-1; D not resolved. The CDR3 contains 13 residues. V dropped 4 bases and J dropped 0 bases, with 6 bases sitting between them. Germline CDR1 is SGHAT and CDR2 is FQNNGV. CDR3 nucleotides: TGTGCCAGCAGCTCCACAGTGAACACTGAAGCTTTCTTT. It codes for CASSSTVNTEAFF. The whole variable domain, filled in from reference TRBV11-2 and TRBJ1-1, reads EAGVAQSPRYKIIEKRQSVAFWCNPISGHATLYWYQQILGQGPKLLIQFQNNGVVDDSQLPKDRFSAERLKGVDSTLKIQPAKLEDSAVYLCASSSTVNTEAFFGQGTRLTVV.

This CDR3 reads CASSYSSGGQGYGYTF. The CDR3 bases are TGTGCCAGCAGTTACTCGTCCGGGGGACAGGGCTATGGCTACACCTTC. The genes are TRBV6-6 and TRBJ1-2, with 9 positions matching TRBD1. From germline, CDR1 is MNHNY and CDR2 SVGAGI (reference sequence). The ends lost 0 bases at V and 4 bases at J; junction bases unmatched: 6. The CDR3 length is 16 residues.

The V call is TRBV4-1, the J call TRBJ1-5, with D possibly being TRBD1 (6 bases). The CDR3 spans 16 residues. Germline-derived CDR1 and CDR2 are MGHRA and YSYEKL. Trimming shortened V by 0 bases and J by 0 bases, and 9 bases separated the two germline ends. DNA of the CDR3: TGCGCCAGCAGCCAAGATGCAGGGGCTAGCAATCAGCCCCAGCATTTT. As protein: CASSQDAGASNQPQHF.

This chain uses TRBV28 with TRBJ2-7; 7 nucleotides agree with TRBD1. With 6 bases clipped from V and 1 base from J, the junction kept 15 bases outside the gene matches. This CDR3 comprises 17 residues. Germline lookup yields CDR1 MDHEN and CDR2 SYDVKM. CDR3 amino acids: CASRGDSRGPRSYEQYF. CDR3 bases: TGTGCCAGCAGGGGGGACAGTCGAGGGCCGAGATCCTACGAGCAGTACTTC.

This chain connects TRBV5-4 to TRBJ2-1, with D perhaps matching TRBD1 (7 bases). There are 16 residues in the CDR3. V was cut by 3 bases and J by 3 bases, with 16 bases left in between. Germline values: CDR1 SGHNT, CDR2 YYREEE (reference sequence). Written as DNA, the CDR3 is TGTGCCAGCAGCTCACGAGGGGGGACAGACTACAATGAGCAGTTCTTC. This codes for CASSSRGGTDYNEQFF.

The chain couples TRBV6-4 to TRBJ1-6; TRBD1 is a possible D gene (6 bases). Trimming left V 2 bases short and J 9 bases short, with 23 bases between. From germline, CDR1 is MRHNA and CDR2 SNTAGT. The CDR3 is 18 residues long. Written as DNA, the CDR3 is TGTGCCAGCAGTGACCGCTTTGCTCAGGCAGGGGTTAGTTCACCCCTCCACTTT. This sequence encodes CASSDRFAQAGVSSPLHF.

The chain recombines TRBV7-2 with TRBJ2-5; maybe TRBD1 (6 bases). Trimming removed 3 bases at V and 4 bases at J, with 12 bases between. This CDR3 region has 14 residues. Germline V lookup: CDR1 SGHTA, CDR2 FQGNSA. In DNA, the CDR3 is TGTGCCAGCAGCTTGGGGGCGGCGGTAGAGACCCAGTACTTC. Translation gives CASSLGAAVETQYF.

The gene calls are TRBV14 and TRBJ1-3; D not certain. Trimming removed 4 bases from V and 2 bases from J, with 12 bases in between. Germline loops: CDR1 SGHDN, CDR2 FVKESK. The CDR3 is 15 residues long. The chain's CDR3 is CASSPRGLTGNTIYF. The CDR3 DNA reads TGTGCCAGCAGCCCCCGAGGACTGACTGGAAACACCATATATTTT.

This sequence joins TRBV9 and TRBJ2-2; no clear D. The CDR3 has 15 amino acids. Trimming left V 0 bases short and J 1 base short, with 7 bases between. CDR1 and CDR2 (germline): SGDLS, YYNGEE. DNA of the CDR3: TGTGCCAGCAGCGTAGATGCAGTGAACACCGGGGAGCTGTTTTTT. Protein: CASSVDAVNTGELFF.

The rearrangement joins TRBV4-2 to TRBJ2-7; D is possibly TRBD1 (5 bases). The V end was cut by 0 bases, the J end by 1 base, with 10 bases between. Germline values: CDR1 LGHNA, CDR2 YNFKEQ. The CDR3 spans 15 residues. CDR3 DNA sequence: TGTGCCAGCAGCCAAGAATACAGGTTTTCCTACGAGCAGTACTTC. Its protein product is CASSQEYRFSYEQYF.

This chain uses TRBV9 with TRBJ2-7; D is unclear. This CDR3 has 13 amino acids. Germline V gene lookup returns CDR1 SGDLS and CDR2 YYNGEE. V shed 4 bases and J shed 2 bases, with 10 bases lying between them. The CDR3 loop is CASSLGDTYEQYF. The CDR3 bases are TGTGCCAGCAGCCTCGGTGATACCTACGAGCAGTACTTC.

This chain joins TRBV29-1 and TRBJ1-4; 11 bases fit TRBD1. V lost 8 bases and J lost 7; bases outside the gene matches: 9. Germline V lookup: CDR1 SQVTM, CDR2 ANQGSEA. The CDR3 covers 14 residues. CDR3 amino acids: CSFSGGQGGEKLFF. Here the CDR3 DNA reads TGCAGCTTCTCCGGGGGACAGGGGGGTGAAAAACTGTTTTTT.

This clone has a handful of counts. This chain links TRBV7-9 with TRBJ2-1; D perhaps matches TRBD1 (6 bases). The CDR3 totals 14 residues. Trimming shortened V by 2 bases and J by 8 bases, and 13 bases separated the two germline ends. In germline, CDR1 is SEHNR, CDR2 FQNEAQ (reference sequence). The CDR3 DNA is TGTGCCAGCAGCTTACTACAGGGTTCCCATGAGCAGTTCTTC. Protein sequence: CASSLLQGSHEQFF.

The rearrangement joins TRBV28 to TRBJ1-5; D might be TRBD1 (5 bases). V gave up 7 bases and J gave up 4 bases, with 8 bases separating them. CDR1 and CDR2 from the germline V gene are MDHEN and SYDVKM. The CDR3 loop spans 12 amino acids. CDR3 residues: CASNPGNQPQHF. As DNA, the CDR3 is TGTGCCAGCAATCCAGGGAATCAGCCCCAGCATTTT.